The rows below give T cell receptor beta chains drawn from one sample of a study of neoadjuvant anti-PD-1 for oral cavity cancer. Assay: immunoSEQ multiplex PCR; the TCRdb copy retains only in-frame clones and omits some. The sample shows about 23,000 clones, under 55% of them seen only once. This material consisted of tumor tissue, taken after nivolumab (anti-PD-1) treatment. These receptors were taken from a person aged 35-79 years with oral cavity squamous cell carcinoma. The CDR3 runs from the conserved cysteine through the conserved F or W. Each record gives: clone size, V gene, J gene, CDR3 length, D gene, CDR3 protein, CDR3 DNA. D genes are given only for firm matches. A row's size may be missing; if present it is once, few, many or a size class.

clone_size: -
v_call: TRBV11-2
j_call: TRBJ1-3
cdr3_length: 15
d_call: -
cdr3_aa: CASSLEGGIGNTIYF
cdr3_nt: TGTGCCAGCAGCTTAGAGGGGGGGATTGGAAACACCATATATTTT

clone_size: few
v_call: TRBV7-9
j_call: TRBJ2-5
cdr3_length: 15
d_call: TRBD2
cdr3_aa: CASTRLAGGGETQYF
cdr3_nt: TGTGCCAGCACCCGACTAGCGGGGGGGGGAGAGACCCAGTACTTC

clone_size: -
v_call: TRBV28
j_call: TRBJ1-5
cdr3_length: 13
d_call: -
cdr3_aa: CATFPGGDQPQHF
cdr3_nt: TGTGCCACATTTCCCGGCGGAGATCAGCCCCAGCATTTT

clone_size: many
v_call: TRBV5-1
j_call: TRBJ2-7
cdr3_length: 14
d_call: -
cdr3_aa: CASSLGTAGYEQYF
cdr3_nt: TGCGCCAGCAGCTTGGGTACGGCGGGCTACGAGCAGTACTTC

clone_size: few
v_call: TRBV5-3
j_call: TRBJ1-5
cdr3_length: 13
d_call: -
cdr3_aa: CARSLQGNQPQHF
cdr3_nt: TGTGCCAGAAGCTTACAGGGTAATCAGCCCCAGCATTTT

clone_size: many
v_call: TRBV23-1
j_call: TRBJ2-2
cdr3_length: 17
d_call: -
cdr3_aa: CASSLPSGESDTGELFF
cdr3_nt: TGCGCCAGCAGTCTCCCCTCCGGGGAGTCGGACACCGGGGAGCTGTTTTTT

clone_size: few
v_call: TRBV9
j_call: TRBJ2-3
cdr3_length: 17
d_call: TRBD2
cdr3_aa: CASSAGLAGGFTDTQYF
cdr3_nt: TGTGCCAGCAGCGCGGGTTTAGCGGGGGGTTTCACAGATACGCAGTATTTT

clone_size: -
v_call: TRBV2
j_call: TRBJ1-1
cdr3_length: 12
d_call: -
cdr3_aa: CASPSKGTEAFF
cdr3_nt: TGTGCCAGCCCCAGCAAGGGAACTGAAGCTTTCTTT

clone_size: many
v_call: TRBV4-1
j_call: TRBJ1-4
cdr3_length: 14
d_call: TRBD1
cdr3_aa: CASSQGGTGEKLFF
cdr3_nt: TGCGCCAGCAGCCAAGGAGGGACAGGAGAAAAACTGTTTTTT

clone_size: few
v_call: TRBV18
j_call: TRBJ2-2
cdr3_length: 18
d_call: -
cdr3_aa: CASSPLTDLTVNTGELFF
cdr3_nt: TGTGCCAGCTCACCATTGACCGATTTGACAGTAAACACCGGGGAGCTGTTTTTT

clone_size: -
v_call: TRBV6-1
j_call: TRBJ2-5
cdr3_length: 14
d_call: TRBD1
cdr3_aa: CASPGQGNQETQYF
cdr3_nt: TGTGCCTCACCGGGACAGGGGAACCAAGAGACCCAGTACTTC

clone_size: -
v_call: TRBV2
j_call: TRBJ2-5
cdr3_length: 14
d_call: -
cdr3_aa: CASSRTTSIETQYF
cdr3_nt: TGTGCCAGCAGTCGGACTACTAGCATTGAGACCCAGTACTTC

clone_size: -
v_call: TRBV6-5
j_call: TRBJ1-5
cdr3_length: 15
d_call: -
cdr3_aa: CASSYSGQGGQPQHF
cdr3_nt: TGTGCCAGCAGTTACTCCGGCCAGGGTGGTCAGCCCCAGCATTTT

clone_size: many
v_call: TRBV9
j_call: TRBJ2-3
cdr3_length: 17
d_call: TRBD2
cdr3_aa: CASSVGTSGNPTDTQYF
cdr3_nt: TGTGCCAGCAGCGTAGGGACTAGCGGAAACCCAACAGATACGCAGTATTTT

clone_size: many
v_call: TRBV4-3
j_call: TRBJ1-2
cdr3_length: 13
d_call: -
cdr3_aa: CASSQEGVQGYTF
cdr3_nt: TGCGCCAGCAGCCAAGAGGGGGTTCAAGGCTACACCTTC

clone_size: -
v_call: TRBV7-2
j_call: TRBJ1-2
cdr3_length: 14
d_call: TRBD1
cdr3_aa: CASSFVGQGYGYTF
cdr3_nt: TGTGCCAGCAGCTTTGTTGGACAGGGCTATGGCTACACCTTC

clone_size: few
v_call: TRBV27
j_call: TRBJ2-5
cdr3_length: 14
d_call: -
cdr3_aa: CASSSATQTETQYF
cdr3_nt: TGTGCCAGCAGTTCCGCAACCCAGACGGAGACCCAGTACTTC

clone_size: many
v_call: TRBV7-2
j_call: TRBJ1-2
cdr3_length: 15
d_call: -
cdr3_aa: CASSFERRGHYGYTF
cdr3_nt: TGTGCCAGCAGCTTCGAAAGGAGGGGACACTATGGCTACACCTTC